The 24 T cell receptor beta chains listed next were all sequenced from one sample in a study of post-analysis software for immune sequencing data. Overall study findings and caveats: Patients used about 5 TRBV segments, including TRBV5-6, TRBV5-1 and TRBV20-1, more often than controls.

These TCRs' antigens remain unknown. TCR beta cDNA libraries included unique molecular identifiers. TCRdb analysed the PCR reads with MiXCR anew, one entry per CDR3 protein. The sample has roughly 670,000 distinct CDR3 sequences, approximately 59% seen once. Sequencing used blood. The receptors stem from a girl aged 2 to 9 with multiple sclerosis.

This clonotype was detected a few times. This chain joins TRBV11-2 and TRBJ2-1; TRBD2 matches 9 bases. This CDR3 contains 15 residues. V shed 7 bases, J shed 4 bases, and the junction held 8 bases outside the gene matches. CDR1 is SGHAT and CDR2 is FQNNGV in the germline V gene. In nucleotides, the CDR3 is TGTGCCAGCAACGGAGCGGGAGGATATTACAATGAGCAGTTCTTC. Its protein product is CASNGAGGYYNEQFF.

This clonotype appeared a few times. The chain joins TRBV12-3 or TRBV12-4 to TRBJ1-1; 7 positions match TRBD1. The CDR3 is 14 residues long. V gave up 6 bases and J gave up 3 bases; unmatched junction bases: 7. CDR3 protein: CASRSTGTDTEAFF. The DNA of the CDR3 is TGTGCCAGCAGGTCCACCGGGACAGACACTGAAGCTTTCTTT.

The chain recombines TRBV2 with TRBJ1-4; a possible D gene is TRBD1 (5 bases). The germline V and J ends were trimmed by 4 bases and 10 bases, with 13 bases remaining between them. From germline, CDR1 is SNHLY and CDR2 FYNNEI. The CDR3 totals 13 residues. The CDR3 region is CASSGVSGGKLFF. CDR3 bases: TGTGCCAGCAGTGGAGTTTCCGGGGGAAAACTGTTTTTT.

The chain employs TRBV7-9 and TRBJ2-5; 8 bases fit TRBD1. The ends lost 6 bases at V and 5 bases at J; junction bases unmatched: 5. The CDR3 has 13 amino acids. Germline-derived CDR1 and CDR2 are SEHNR and FQNEAQ (reference sequence). The CDR3 is CASSGQGLETQYF. DNA for the CDR3: TGTGCCAGCAGTGGACAGGGTTTGGAGACCCAGTACTTC.

The J gene is TRBJ1-4, the V gene TRBV4-3; 12 bases match TRBD1. J gave up 6 bases and V 4 bases, and 3 bases lay outside the gene matches. Germline CDR1 LGHNA, CDR2 YSLEER. The CDR3 has 15 residues. CDR3 sequence (DNA): TGCGCCAGCAGCCCTGGGACAGGGGGCGATGAAAAACTGTTTTTT. Its translation: CASSPGTGGDEKLFF.

Notes on this clonotype: No conserved phenylalanine or tryptophan is present at the end of the CDR3, so a read error is the likely explanation. CDR3 DNA sequence: TGTGCCAGCGCTACGACCCGGGACAGCTACAATGAGCAGTTCTTA. Protein: CASATTRDSYNEQFL. The chain carries TRBV12-3 or TRBV12-4 and TRBJ2-1; TRBD1 aligns across 7 bases. The V segment lost 8 bases and the J segment 3 bases; nucleotides outside the gene matches: 10. The CDR3 runs to 15 residues.

The V call is TRBV7-2, the J call TRBJ1-5, with TRBD1 as a possible D gene (6 bases). Germline-derived CDR1 and CDR2 are SGHTA and FQGNSA. V lost 3 bases, J lost 5 bases, and 11 bases lay in between. This CDR3 is built from 14 residues. The CDR3 sequence is CASSFLGAYQPQHF. In DNA form, the CDR3 reads TGTGCCAGCAGCTTTCTGGGGGCCTATCAGCCCCAGCATTTT. The entire variable domain, with the rest obtained from reference TRBV7-2 and TRBJ1-5, is as follows: GAGVSQSPSNKVTEKGKDVELRCDPISGHTALYWYRQSLGQGLEFLIYFQGNSAPDKSGLPSDRFSAERTGGSVSTLTIQRTQQEDSAVYLCASSFLGAYQPQHFGDGTRLSIL.

The chain carries TRBV20-1 and TRBJ2-5; D might be TRBD1 (6 bases). Germline V gives CDR1 DFQATT, CDR2 SNEGSKA (reference sequence). V lost 6 bases, J lost 5 bases, and 13 bases lay in between. The CDR3 totals 12 residues. CDR3 nucleotide sequence: TGCAGTGCCAGACAGGTTAGGGAGACCCAGTACTTC. It codes for CSARQVRETQYF.

The chain uses TRBV7-9 and TRBJ1-2; no definite D call. The CDR3 contains 14 residues. Germline CDR1 is SEHNR and CDR2 is FQNEAQ (reference sequence). Trimming removed 2 bases from V and 2 bases from J, with 9 bases in between. This CDR3 reads CASSLIGENYGYTF. The CDR3 DNA follows: TGTGCCAGCAGCTTAATTGGGGAAAACTATGGCTACACCTTC.

This clonotype has only one observation. The gene calls are TRBV12-3 or TRBV12-4 and TRBJ2-1, with 10 bases aligning to TRBD1. Trimming at V came to 6 bases and at J to 6 bases, leaving 8 bases not matched to a gene. The CDR3 consists of 15 residues. The CDR3 here is CASSPGQGGFNEQFF. The CDR3 coding sequence is TGTGCCAGCAGCCCCGGACAGGGGGGATTCAATGAGCAGTTCTTC.

The chain joins TRBV7-2 to TRBJ1-6; weak D call: TRBD1 (5 bases). The CDR3 extends over 17 amino acids. Germline assignment: CDR1 SGHTA and CDR2 FQGNSA. V was clipped by 5 bases and J by 13 bases, with 27 bases between them. For the CDR3, the DNA is TGTGCCAGCAGCCCTCTAAGGGGTTCGGATCTTAGTCCCCCCCTCCACTTT. Residues: CASSPLRGSDLSPPLHF.

This chain links TRBV29-1 with TRBJ1-2; D gene ambiguous. V shed 5 bases and J shed 4 bases, with 11 bases lying between them. The CDR3 is made up of 12 amino acids. Germline CDR1 reads SQVTM; CDR2 reads ANQGSEA. This chain's CDR3 is CSVFLIGYGYTF. CDR3 coding DNA: TGCAGCGTTTTTTTAATCGGCTATGGCTACACCTTC.

This clonotype was observed a few times. The chain carries TRBV5-1 and TRBJ2-1, with D perhaps matching TRBD1 (5 bases). The germline CDR1 and CDR2 sequences are SGHRS and YFSETQ. This CDR3 comprises 16 residues. The V gene lost 0 bases and the J gene lost 0 bases, with 10 bases spanning the gap. The CDR3 sequence is CASSLVGQSSYNEQFF. CDR3 sequence (DNA): TGCGCCAGCAGCTTGGTGGGGCAGAGCTCCTACAATGAGCAGTTCTTC.

This clonotype turned up a few times. The chain combines TRBV7-9 with TRBJ2-1; 8 bases match TRBD2. Germline values: CDR1 SEHNR, CDR2 FQNEAQ (reference sequence). This CDR3 is 14 amino acids long. The ends lost 4 bases at V and 8 bases at J; junction bases unmatched: 7. CDR3 in DNA: TGTGCCAGCAGCTCTAGCGGGCCCGTCGATGAGCAGTTCTTC. Encoded protein: CASSSSGPVDEQFF. Complete variable domain (other parts from reference TRBV7-9 and TRBJ2-1): DTGVSQNPRHKITKRGQNVTFRCDPISEHNRLYWYRQTLGQGPEFLTYFQNEAQLEKSRLLSDRFSAERPKGSFSTLEIQRTEQGDSAMYLCASSSSGPVDEQFFGPGTRLTVL.

This clonotype has just a few counts. This chain links TRBV20-1 with TRBJ2-7, with 11 bases that match TRBD2. The CDR3 contains 18 residues. Germline V lookup: CDR1 DFQATT, CDR2 SNEGSKA (reference sequence). CDR3 residues: CIRPGLAGGSLGVYEQYF. As DNA, the CDR3 is TGCATCCGGCCTGGGCTAGCGGGAGGATCCTTAGGGGTCTACGAGCAGTACTTC.

The V and J genes are TRBV7-6 and TRBJ2-2; D is perhaps TRBD2 (6 bases). Trimming took 5 bases from V and 7 from J, leaving 20 bases between them. CDR1 is SGHVS, CDR2 FNYEAQ, per germline. The CDR3 runs to 16 residues. CDR3 residues: CASSRRDFLLGGELFF. The CDR3 DNA reads TGTGCCAGCAGCCGGAGGGACTTCCTTTTGGGCGGGGAGCTGTTTTTT. The full variable domain, with the rest looked up from reference TRBV7-6 and TRBJ2-2, is GAGVSQSPRYKVTKRGQDVALRCDPISGHVSLYWYRQALGQGPEFLTYFNYEAQQDKSGLPNDRFSAERPEGSISTLTIQRTEQRDSAMYRCASSRRDFLLGGELFFGEGSRLTVL.

The chain employs TRBV6-6 and TRBJ1-2; 7 nucleotides align to TRBD1. The V gene end was trimmed by 0 bases and the J gene end by 5 bases; junction bases not matched to a gene: 6. The length of the CDR3 is 15 residues. CDR1 is MNHNY and CDR2 is SVGAGI in the germline V gene (reference sequence). Here the CDR3 DNA reads TGTGCCAGCAGTTACTCCCCGGGACAGTTTTATGGCTACACCTTC. This sequence encodes CASSYSPGQFYGYTF.

The chain joins TRBV4-1 to TRBJ2-1; 11 nucleotides line up with TRBD2. The CDR3 is 16 residues long. The J segment lost 1 base and the V segment lost 5 bases, leaving 4 bases of the junction unmatched. Germline V gives CDR1 MGHRA, CDR2 YSYEKL. The CDR3 sequence is CASSLRLAGSYNEQFF. The CDR3 DNA reads TGCGCCAGCAGCTTGCGACTAGCGGGGTCCTACAATGAGCAGTTCTTC.

The V and J genes are TRBV6-1 and TRBJ1-2; the match to TRBD1 covers 7 bases. The CDR3 runs to 14 residues. Germline-derived CDR1 and CDR2 are MNHNS and SASEGT. Losses at the gene ends were 7 bases for V and 4 bases for J; bases not matched to a gene: 9. The CDR3 region is CASIRGQAFYGYTF. The DNA for the CDR3 is TGTGCCAGCATTCGAGGACAGGCCTTCTATGGCTACACCTTC.

The V call is TRBV10-1, the J call TRBJ1-5; no clear D. The CDR3 is 13 amino acids. Trimming left V 4 bases short and J 10 bases short, with 14 bases between. The germline CDR1 and CDR2 sequences are WNHNN and SYGVQD (reference sequence). The CDR3 sequence is CASSGSPWEPQHF. As DNA, the CDR3 is TGCGCCAGCAGTGGGTCTCCCTGGGAACCCCAGCATTTT.

The V call is TRBV4-1, the J call TRBJ2-6; 7 bases are shared with TRBD2. The CDR3 runs to 18 residues. Per germline, CDR1 MGHRA and CDR2 YSYEKL. V lost 0 bases to trimming and J lost 0 bases; unmatched junction nucleotides: 5. The CDR3 DNA sequence: TGCGCCAGCAGCCAAGAGACCGGGAGGAACTCTGGGGCCAACGTCCTGACTTTC. Protein: CASSQETGRNSGANVLTF.

The CDR3 sequence: CASRTTAVSSYEQYF. CDR3 coding DNA: TGCGCCAGCAGGACCACAGCGGTGAGCTCCTACGAGCAGTACTTC. The chain employs TRBV5-1 and TRBJ2-7, with D perhaps TRBD2 (5 bases). Germline-derived CDR1 and CDR2 are SGHRS and YFSETQ. This CDR3 spans 15 amino acids. Trimming pared 5 bases from V and 0 bases from J, leaving 15 bases between.

This chain connects TRBV6-5 to TRBJ1-2, with 7 nucleotides matching TRBD1. The germline V gene has CDR1 MNHEY and CDR2 SVGAGI. The CDR3 loop spans 15 amino acids. The V gene end was trimmed by 6 bases and the J gene end by 4 bases; junction bases not matched to a gene: 11. This CDR3 is CASRATGLSIYGYTF. In DNA form, the CDR3 reads TGTGCCAGCAGGGCGACAGGGCTCAGTATCTATGGCTACACCTTC.

The chain links TRBV6-5 to TRBJ2-1; D call uncertain. The germline V gene has CDR1 MNHEY and CDR2 SVGAGI. The CDR3 consists of 13 residues. Trimming cost V 6 bases and J 4 bases, with 10 bases left between them. CDR3 region: CASRLQDYNEQFF. CDR3 nucleotides: TGTGCCAGCAGACTTCAAGATTACAATGAGCAGTTCTTC.